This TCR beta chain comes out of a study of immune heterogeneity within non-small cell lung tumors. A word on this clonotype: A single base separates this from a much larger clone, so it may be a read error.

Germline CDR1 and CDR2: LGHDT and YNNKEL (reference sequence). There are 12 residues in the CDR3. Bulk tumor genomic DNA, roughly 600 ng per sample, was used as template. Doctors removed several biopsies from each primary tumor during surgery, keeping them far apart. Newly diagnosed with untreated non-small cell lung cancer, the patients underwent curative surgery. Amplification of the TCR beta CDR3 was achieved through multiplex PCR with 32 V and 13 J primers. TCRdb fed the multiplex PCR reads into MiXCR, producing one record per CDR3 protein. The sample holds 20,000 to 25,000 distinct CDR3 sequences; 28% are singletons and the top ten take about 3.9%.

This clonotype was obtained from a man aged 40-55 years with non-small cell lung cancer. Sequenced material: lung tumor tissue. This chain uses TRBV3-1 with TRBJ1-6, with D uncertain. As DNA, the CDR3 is TGTGTCAGCAGCCGCATGAATTCACCCCTCCACTTT. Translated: CVSSRMNSPLHF.